This entry lists 21 T cell receptor beta chains sequenced from one sample in a study of CD8+ T cells in alopecia areata (dated by TCRdb to 2016 to 2019). Receptor libraries were prepared by the immunoSEQ multiplex PCR assay. For TCR sequencing, RNA was extracted from every sample and reverse transcribed into cDNA to serve as template. Not all clones reach the TCRdb copy of this immuneACCESS table, which keeps in-frame sequences only. Checked studies attribute under half of the gap to unresolved V genes and leave the rest unexplained. The sample contains a few hundred thousand clones, around two fifths of them found a single time. The ten largest clones take up roughly 0.5% of the sample. The intended sense of this specimen's treatment or condition label: oral pan-JAK inhibitor, 5-10 mg twice daily. Sample: CD4+ T cells sorted from blood, taken at week 34, from a patient treated with tofacitinib. The receptors were gathered from a human donor with alopecia areata.

The rearrangement uses TRBV14 and TRBJ2-7, with 9 bases that match TRBD2. This CDR3 has 13 residues. J was trimmed by 12 bases and V by 3 bases; bases with no gene match: 9. The germline gives CDR1 SGHDN, CDR2 FVKESK. CDR3: CASSQVLTSGAYF. The CDR3 nucleotides are TGTGCCAGCAGCCAGGTCCTGACTAGCGGAGCGTACTTC.

V usage is TRBV5-6 and J usage is TRBJ2-1; D not resolved. Per germline, CDR1 SGHDT and CDR2 YYEEEE. V was cut by 0 bases and J by 5 bases, with 18 bases left in between. The length of the CDR3 is 17 residues. As DNA, the CDR3 is TGTGCCAGCAGCTTGGGATTGGGTAGAGTCAACGACAATGAGCAGTTCTTC. This sequence encodes CASSLGLGRVNDNEQFF.

The chain links TRBV30 to TRBJ2-1; 13 nucleotides align to TRBD2. CDR1 is GTSNPN, CDR2 SVGIG, per germline (reference sequence). V was pared by 0 bases and J by 3 bases, with 2 bases of the junction left unmatched. The length of the CDR3 is 16 residues. DNA for the CDR3: TGTGCCTGGAGTGTACTAGCGGGAGGGAGCTACAATGAGCAGTTCTTC. Protein product: CAWSVLAGGSYNEQFF. The full variable domain, with the rest looked up from reference TRBV30 and TRBJ2-1, is SQTIHQWPATLVQPVGSPLSLECTVEGTSNPNLYWYRQAAGRGLQLLFYSVGIGQISSEVPQNLSASRPQDRQFILSSKKLLLSDSGFYLCAWSVLAGGSYNEQFFGPGTRLTVL.

This clone was seen only a few times. J is TRBJ2-7 and V is TRBV5-1, with a tentative D call TRBD2 (5 bases). V was trimmed by 4 bases and J by 3 bases, leaving 17 bases between them. The germline V gene has CDR1 SGHRS and CDR2 YFSETQ. This CDR3 has 15 amino acids. CDR3 protein: CASSPRMADYYEQYF. The CDR3 DNA reads TGCGCCAGCAGCCCGCGGATGGCAGACTACTACGAGCAGTACTTC.

The chain uses TRBV28 and TRBJ2-7; no reliable D call. Germline V gives CDR1 MDHEN, CDR2 SYDVKM. The CDR3 runs to 12 residues. V was cut by 4 bases and J by 4 bases, with 8 bases left in between. CDR3 coding DNA: TGTGCCAGCAGTTCGGCATCGTACGAGCAGTACTTC. It specifies CASSSASYEQYF.

The chain is built from TRBV9 and TRBJ2-6; D might be TRBD2 (5 bases). The CDR3 has 16 amino acids. Germline V gene lookup returns CDR1 SGDLS and CDR2 YYNGEE. V was cut by 4 bases and J by 0 bases, with 11 bases left in between. The CDR3 spells CASSSRGDSGANVLTF. The CDR3 region has the DNA TGTGCCAGCAGCTCCCGGGGTGACTCTGGGGCCAACGTCCTGACTTTC.

This clone was found a few times. The rearrangement joins TRBV2 to TRBJ2-6; 9 positions match TRBD1. The CDR3 is made up of 17 amino acids. V lost 3 bases to trimming and J lost 2 bases; unmatched junction nucleotides: 5. Germline assignment: CDR1 SNHLY and CDR2 FYNNEI. As DNA, the CDR3 is TGTGCCAGCAGTGACCGGGACAGGGTTGCTGGGGCCAACGTCCTGACTTTC. Its protein is CASSDRDRVAGANVLTF. Looking up the rest from reference TRBV2 and TRBJ2-6 gives the full variable domain: EPEVTQTPSHQVTQMGQEVILRCVPISNHLYFYWYRQILGQKVEFLVSFYNNEISEKSEIFDDQFSVERPDGSNFTLKIRSTKLEDSAMYFCASSDRDRVAGANVLTFGAGSRLTVL.

The chain links TRBV4-1 to TRBJ1-4; D is undetermined. In germline, CDR1 is MGHRA, CDR2 YSYEKL. V lost 4 bases and J lost 4, with 10 bases in between. This CDR3 spans 14 amino acids. The CDR3 region has the DNA TGCGCCAGCAGCCTCCGCCTGGATAATGAAAAACTGTTTTTT. Its protein is CASSLRLDNEKLFF.

This clone was detected only once. V usage is TRBV30 and J usage is TRBJ2-1; 7 nucleotides align to TRBD1. The CDR3 has 16 residues. CDR1 and CDR2 from the germline V gene are GTSNPN and SVGIG (reference sequence). J lost 0 bases, V lost 8 bases, and 13 bases had no gene match. CDR3 DNA: TGTGCCAGAGACAGGGATCGGTCGAGCTCCTACAATGAGCAGTTCTTC. This gives the protein CARDRDRSSSYNEQFF.

V usage is TRBV30 and J usage is TRBJ1-1, with a possible D match to TRBD1 (6 bases). CDR1 is GTSNPN and CDR2 is SVGIG in the germline V gene (reference sequence). V lost 5 bases, J lost 5 bases, and 21 bases lay in between. The CDR3 sequence is 15 residues long. The CDR3 protein is CAWGYRDLLMTEAFF. CDR3 in DNA: TGTGCCTGGGGATACAGGGATCTATTGATGACTGAAGCTTTCTTT.

V is TRBV4-1 and J is TRBJ2-1; TRBD2 matches at 7 bases. The germline gives CDR1 MGHRA, CDR2 YSYEKL. The CDR3 length is 18 residues. Trimming took 4 bases from V and 0 from J; bases not matched to a gene: 12. The CDR3 protein is CASSPGPGGNLSYNEQFF. CDR3 nucleotide sequence: TGCGCCAGCAGCCCGGGACCCGGGGGGAACCTCTCCTACAATGAGCAGTTCTTC.

This chain connects TRBV7-9 to TRBJ1-2; D gene unclear. CDR1 is SEHNR and CDR2 is FQNEAQ in the germline V gene (reference sequence). The CDR3 spans 15 residues. The V gene lost 1 base and the J gene lost 4 bases, with 13 bases spanning the gap. Written as DNA, the CDR3 is TGTGCCAGCAGCTTAGAAGAGGGTAGCCGCTATGGCTACACCTTC. It specifies CASSLEEGSRYGYTF. Full variable domain (missing parts from reference TRBV7-9 and TRBJ1-2): DTGVSQNPRHKITKRGQNVTFRCDPISEHNRLYWYRQTLGQGPEFLTYFQNEAQLEKSRLLSDRFSAERPKGSFSTLEIQRTEQGDSAMYLCASSLEEGSRYGYTFGSGTRLTVV.

There are a few counts of this clone. The chain joins TRBV2 to TRBJ2-7; TRBD1 matches 10 bases. V lost 6 bases, J lost 4 bases, and 6 bases stayed unmatched. Germline loops: CDR1 SNHLY, CDR2 FYNNEI. This CDR3 spans 14 amino acids. CDR3 bases: TGTGCCAGCAGACGGGACAGGGGACCTTACGAGCAGTACTTC. Translating gives CASRRDRGPYEQYF.

This clone was observed a handful of times. The chain employs TRBV7-9 and TRBJ1-1; D gene unclear. CDR3 length equals 13 residues. V shed 5 bases and J shed 0 bases, with 7 bases lying between them. Germline CDR1 and CDR2: SEHNR and FQNEAQ (reference sequence). CDR3: CASSQKMNTEAFF. For the CDR3, the DNA is TGTGCCAGCAGCCAAAAGATGAACACTGAAGCTTTCTTT. The full variable domain, its missing parts supplied by reference TRBV7-9 and TRBJ1-1, is DTGVSQNPRHKITKRGQNVTFRCDPISEHNRLYWYRQTLGQGPEFLTYFQNEAQLEKSRLLSDRFSAERPKGSFSTLEIQRTEQGDSAMYLCASSQKMNTEAFFGQGTRLTVV.

The sample holds a few counts of this clone. This chain connects TRBV7-9 to TRBJ2-2, with TRBD1 matching 9 bases. The CDR3 has 17 amino acids. Per germline, CDR1 SEHNR and CDR2 FQNEAQ (reference sequence). Trimming at V came to 5 bases and at J to 7 bases, leaving 14 bases not matched to a gene. The CDR3 spells CASSPGQGSFRDGELFF. The DNA for the CDR3 is TGTGCCAGCAGCCCGGGACAGGGTTCCTTTCGTGACGGGGAGCTGTTTTTT.

This clone was seen many times. The genes are TRBV11-2 and TRBJ1-2, with D perhaps matching TRBD1 (5 bases). The CDR3 totals 14 residues. Germline CDR1 is SGHAT and CDR2 is FQNNGV. V dropped 5 bases and J dropped 5 bases, with 15 bases sitting between them. The CDR3 sequence is CASSPQEGYYGYTF. CDR3 coding DNA: TGTGCCAGCAGCCCACAGGAGGGATATTATGGCTACACCTTC.

This clone was seen more than once but under ten times. The rearrangement links TRBV27 to TRBJ1-1, with D possibly matching TRBD1 (5 bases). The CDR3 is 16 amino acids. Germline V gene data show CDR1 as MNHEY and CDR2 as SMNVEV (reference sequence). Trimming left V 6 bases short and J 4 bases short, with 21 bases between. CDR3 region: CASSSKGRGSGTEAFF. The CDR3 DNA follows: TGTGCCAGCAGCTCAAAGGGGCGAGGATCCGGCACTGAAGCTTTCTTT.

The chain joins TRBV27 to TRBJ2-5; D is undetermined. The V end lost 2 bases, the J end lost 2 bases, and 12 bases lay between the germline ends. CDR1 is MNHEY and CDR2 is SMNVEV in the germline V gene (reference sequence). The CDR3 is 15 residues long. In DNA, the CDR3 is TGTGCCAGCAGTTTACGCCCCGGCCTACAAGAGACCCAGTACTTC. As protein: CASSLRPGLQETQYF.

The chain uses TRBV25-1 and TRBJ1-2; 7 bases are shared with TRBD1. Germline values: CDR1 MGHDK, CDR2 SYGVNS. V was pared by 0 bases and J by 3 bases, with 1 base of the junction left unmatched. The CDR3 is 14 residues long. The CDR3 protein is CASSEYRGDYGYTF. CDR3 in DNA: TGTGCCAGCAGTGAATACAGGGGGGACTATGGCTACACCTTC.

The chain carries TRBV2 and TRBJ2-3; D tentatively fits TRBD1 or TRBD2 (6 bases each). This CDR3 is 16 amino acids long. The V gene's germline CDR1 is SNHLY and CDR2 FYNNEI. Trimming cost V 11 bases and J 4 bases, with 25 bases left between them. CDR3 region: CAGGGQGRSGADTQYF. CDR3 in DNA: TGTGCCGGAGGGGGTCAGGGCAGGAGTGGCGCAGATACGCAGTATTTT. Full variable domain (rest looked up from reference TRBV2 and TRBJ2-3): EPEVTQTPSHQVTQMGQEVILRCVPISNHLYFYWYRQILGQKVEFLVSFYNNEISEKSEIFDDQFSVERPDGSNFTLKIRSTKLEDSAMYFCAGGGQGRSGADTQYFGPGTRLTVL.

V and J are TRBV5-4 and TRBJ2-3; 7 nucleotides line up with TRBD1. There are 13 residues in the CDR3. V shed 9 bases and J 2 bases; nucleotides not matched to a gene: 6. Germline V CDR1 and CDR2: SGHNT, YYREEE (reference sequence). DNA of the CDR3: TGTGCCACCCGACAGGGCACCACAGATACGCAGTATTTT. It codes for CATRQGTTDTQYF.